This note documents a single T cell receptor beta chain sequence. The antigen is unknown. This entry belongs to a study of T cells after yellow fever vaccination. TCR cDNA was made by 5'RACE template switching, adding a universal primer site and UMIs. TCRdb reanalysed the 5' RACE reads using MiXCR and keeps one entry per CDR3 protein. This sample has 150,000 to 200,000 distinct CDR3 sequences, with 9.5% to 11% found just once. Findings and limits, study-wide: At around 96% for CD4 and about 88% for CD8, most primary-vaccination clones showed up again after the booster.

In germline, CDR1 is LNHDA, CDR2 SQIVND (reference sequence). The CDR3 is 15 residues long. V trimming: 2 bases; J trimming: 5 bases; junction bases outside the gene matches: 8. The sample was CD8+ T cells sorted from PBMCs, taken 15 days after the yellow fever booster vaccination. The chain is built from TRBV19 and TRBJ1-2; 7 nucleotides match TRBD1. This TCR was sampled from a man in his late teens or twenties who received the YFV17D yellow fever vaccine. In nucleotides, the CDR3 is TGTGCCAGTAGTATAACCCACAGGGGTGGTTATGGCTACACCTTC. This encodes CASSITHRGGYGYTF.